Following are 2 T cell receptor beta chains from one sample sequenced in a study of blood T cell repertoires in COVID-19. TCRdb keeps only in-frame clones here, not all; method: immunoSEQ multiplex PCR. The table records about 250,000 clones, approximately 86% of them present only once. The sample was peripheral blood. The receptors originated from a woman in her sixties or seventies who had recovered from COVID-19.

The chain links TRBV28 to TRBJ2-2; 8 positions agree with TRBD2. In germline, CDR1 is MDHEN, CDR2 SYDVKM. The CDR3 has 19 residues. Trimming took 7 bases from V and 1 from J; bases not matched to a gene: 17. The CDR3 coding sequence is TGTGCCAGCACCCCGGGGGGGCTAGCGGGTTGGTGGAACACCGGGGAGCTGTTTTTT. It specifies CASTPGGLAGWWNTGELFF. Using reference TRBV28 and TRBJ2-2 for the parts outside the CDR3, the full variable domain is DVKVTQSSRYLVKRTGEKVFLECVQDMDHENMFWYRQDPGLGLRLIYFSYDVKMKEKGDIPEGYSVSREKKERFSLILESASTNQTSMYLCASTPGGLAGWWNTGELFFGEGSRLTVL.

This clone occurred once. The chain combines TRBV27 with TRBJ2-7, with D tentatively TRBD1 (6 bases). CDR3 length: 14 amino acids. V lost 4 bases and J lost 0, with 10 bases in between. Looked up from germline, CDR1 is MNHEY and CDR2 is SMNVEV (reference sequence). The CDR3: CASSSDRRSYEQYF. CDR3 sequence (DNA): TGTGCCAGCAGTTCCGACAGGCGCTCCTACGAGCAGTACTTC.